This TCR beta chain comes out of a study of radiation and T cells in renal cell carcinoma. The time point here: blood 2 weeks post-SBRT. The treatment here: 15 Gy SBRT to primary tumor, nephrectomy 4 weeks later. The repertoire was sequenced with immunoSEQ multiplex PCR; TCRdb's copy has only in-frame clones and lacks some. The sample consists of some 58,000 clones, around 76% of them appearing once. The CDR3 covers 13 residues. V shed 1 base and J shed 6 bases, with 9 bases lying between them. Germline values: CDR1 SGHAT, CDR2 FQNNGV. This sequence was found in a man in his sixties with renal cell carcinoma. Sequenced here: blood, sampled from a patient whose treatment included radiotherapy and nephrectomy. The chain joins TRBV11-2 to TRBJ1-2; weak D call: TRBD1 (6 bases). The CDR3 bases are TGTGCCAGCAGCTTAGGGGGGCTGGATGGCTACACCTTC. It specifies CASSLGGLDGYTF.